The rows below give T cell receptor beta chains drawn from one sample of a study of CXCR3-negative and CXCR3-positive naive CD8 T cells. TCRdb re-called the 5' RACE reads; every CDR3 protein appears as one record, without DNA. The sample data list around 88,000 distinct CDR3 sequences. Source material: naive CXCR3+ CD8+ T cells from blood. The origin of the receptors is a human donor in good health. Some clones in this sample may be carry-over from other donors' samples. Both conserved end residues are part of each CDR3.

j_gene | v_gene | CDR3aa
TRBJ2-7 | TRBV12-3/TRBV12-4 | CASSGAAYEQYF
TRBJ1-1 | TRBV29-1 | CSDMDGMNTEAFF
TRBJ1-2 | TRBV14 | CASSQAGRNNGYTF
TRBJ2-2 | TRBV5-5 | CASSLFTGPPGELFF
TRBJ1-2 | TRBV19 | CASSTGNGYTF
TRBJ1-2 | TRBV6-5 | CASTGTGSTNYGYTF
TRBJ2-5 | TRBV28 | CASSLTSGGSPEYF
TRBJ1-2 | TRBV12-3/TRBV12-4 | CASSFSGTGINYGYTF
TRBJ1-2 | TRBV29-1 | CSVATGGAFGYTF
TRBJ2-3 | TRBV6-2/TRBV6-3 | CASSKAVSSTDTQYF
TRBJ1-1 | TRBV5-1 | CASRGPNLKDTEAFF
TRBJ2-1 | TRBV7-9 | CASSLGRLDRGYNEQFF
TRBJ2-1 | TRBV5-1 | CASKTGLGRDEQFF